These 25 T cell receptor beta chains were sequenced from one sample in a study of T cell responses to AZD1222 COVID-19 vaccine. Only in-frame clones appear in the TCRdb table, and some are missing; sequencing was by immunoSEQ multiplex PCR. The sample includes over 85,000 clones, about 88% of them seen just once. Sequenced material: peripheral blood, taken on day 0 of AZD1222 vaccination. These receptors all come from an adult in good health.

V and J are TRBV5-1 and TRBJ1-1, with no clear D. The CDR3 runs to 15 residues. Trimming pared 0 bases from V and 6 bases from J, leaving 15 bases between. Germline values: CDR1 SGHRS, CDR2 YFSETQ. The CDR3 bases are TGCGCCAGCAGCTTGGCCTATTCAAAACCTTCTGAAGCTTTCTTT. Translating gives CASSLAYSKPSEAFF.

In DNA form, the CDR3 reads TGTGCCAGCAGCTTGAGTCAGCCTAACACCATATATTTT. Protein sequence: CASSLSQPNTIYF. The rearrangement links TRBV5-6 to TRBJ1-3; D uncertain. This CDR3 has 13 amino acids. Trimming stripped 1 base from V and 7 bases from J, with 9 bases between. Germline values: CDR1 SGHDT, CDR2 YYEEEE.

This clone showed up just once. This sequence joins TRBV5-1 and TRBJ2-1; 8 bases map to TRBD1. From germline, CDR1 is SGHRS and CDR2 YFSETQ. After removal of 2 bases from V and 10 bases from J, the junction contained 2 bases not matched to a gene. The CDR3 consists of 12 residues. CDR3 in DNA: TGCGCCAGCAGCTTTCGGACAGGGGAGCAGTTCTTC. Residues: CASSFRTGEQFF.

The chain joins TRBV7-9 to TRBJ1-6; D is perhaps TRBD1 (6 bases). This CDR3 region has 14 residues. Germline V gene sequence: CDR1 SEHNR, CDR2 FQNEAQ (reference sequence). V lost 7 bases, J lost 5 bases, and 12 bases lay in between. The CDR3 sequence: CASNMDRNNSPLHF. The CDR3 nucleotides read TGTGCCAGCAACATGGACAGAAATAATTCACCCCTCCACTTT.

Written as DNA, the CDR3 is TGTGCCAGCTCGCCGGGGTCCTCCGGATGGACTGAAGCTTTCTTT. Encoded protein: CASSPGSSGWTEAFF. The chain uses TRBV18 and TRBJ1-1; D not resolved. CDR3 size: 15 residues. V was cut by 6 bases and J by 5 bases, with 19 bases left in between. CDR1 and CDR2 (germline): KGHSH, LQKENI. The full variable domain, rest sourced from reference TRBV18 and TRBJ1-1, is NAGVMQNPRHLVRRRGQEARLRCSPMKGHSHVYWYRQLPEEGLKFMVYLQKENIIDESGMPKERFSAEFPKEGPSILRIQQVVRGDSAAYFCASSPGSSGWTEAFFGQGTRLTVV.

The chain links TRBV3-1 (or the pseudogene TRBV3-2) to TRBJ1-1; a possible D gene is TRBD1 (6 bases). Germline CDR1 is LGHDT and CDR2 is YNNKEL (reference sequence). The length of the CDR3 is 13 residues. Trimming took 4 bases from V and 5 from J, leaving 11 bases between them. The CDR3 DNA reads as TGTGCCAGCAGCCTACAGGGTGGAACTGAAGCTTTCTTT. This sequence encodes CASSLQGGTEAFF.

The gene calls are TRBV7-2 and TRBJ2-3, with TRBD2 matching 9 bases. The junction had 19 bases not matched to a gene; V was cut back by 5 bases and J by 4 bases. Germline CDR1 reads SGHTA; CDR2 reads FQGNSA. The length of the CDR3 is 19 residues. The CDR3, as DNA: TGTGCCAGCAGCCCCTCGGGCGGCGGGAGGGCCTTGCGCTCAGATACGCAGTATTTT. This sequence encodes CASSPSGGGRALRSDTQYF.

The chain links TRBV7-9 to TRBJ2-7; 10 nucleotides align to TRBD1. The CDR3 totals 14 residues. Germline CDR1 SEHNR, CDR2 FQNEAQ (reference sequence). V lost 5 bases and J lost 3; bases outside the gene matches: 4. The CDR3 bases are TGTGCCAGCAGCCCGACAGGGGGCGTCTACGAGCAGTACTTC. Translation gives CASSPTGGVYEQYF.

The DNA for the CDR3 is TGTGCCAGCAGTTACTCCGACGGACGGTATGGCTACACCTTC. Translation gives CASSYSDGRYGYTF. The J gene is TRBJ1-2, the V gene TRBV6-5; D unclear. Germline values: CDR1 MNHEY, CDR2 SVGAGI. CDR3 size: 14 residues. The V gene lost 0 bases and the J gene lost 5 bases, with 10 bases spanning the gap.

The chain carries TRBV27 and TRBJ2-7; 11 bases map to TRBD2. The germline CDR1 and CDR2 sequences are MNHEY and SMNVEV (reference sequence). V lost 5 bases and J lost 4; bases outside the gene matches: 19. The CDR3 sequence is 19 residues long. Here the CDR3 DNA reads TGTGCCAGCAGTCCAAAAGTCCCCCCTTTAGCGGGAGGGCGGTACGAGCAGTACTTC. The encoded protein is CASSPKVPPLAGGRYEQYF.

V usage is TRBV7-9 and J usage is TRBJ2-3; 7 bases line up with TRBD2. V shed 8 bases and J 7 bases; nucleotides not matched to a gene: 3. Germline V gives CDR1 SEHNR, CDR2 FQNEAQ (reference sequence). This CDR3 spans 11 amino acids. The CDR3 DNA reads as TGTGCCAGCTCCGGGGGGAATACGCAGTATTTT. It translates to CASSGGNTQYF.

The J gene is TRBJ2-1, the V gene TRBV10-1, with D perhaps matching TRBD2 (5 bases). This CDR3 comprises 12 residues. Trimming cost V 10 bases and J 3 bases, with 10 bases left between them. Germline CDR1 reads WNHNN; CDR2 reads SYGVQD (reference sequence). The CDR3 here is CATGENYNEQFF. The DNA for the CDR3 is TGCGCCACCGGGGAAAACTACAATGAGCAGTTCTTC.

The V gene is TRBV3-1 (or the pseudogene TRBV3-2), the J gene TRBJ1-3, with D uncertain. Germline loops: CDR1 LGHDT, CDR2 YNNKEL (reference sequence). Trimming removed 7 bases from V and 0 bases from J, with 7 bases in between. The CDR3 covers 13 residues. This CDR3 reads CASNRGSGNTIYF. The CDR3 DNA reads as TGTGCCAGCAACCGCGGCTCTGGAAACACCATATATTTT.

CDR3 loop: CASSPGAGEGYNEQFF. For the CDR3, the DNA is TGTGCCAGCAGCCCCGGGGCGGGAGAAGGGTACAATGAGCAGTTCTTC. The J gene is TRBJ2-1, the V gene TRBV7-2; 7 positions agree with TRBD2. This CDR3 contains 16 residues. Germline V CDR1 and CDR2: SGHTA, FQGNSA. Losses at the gene ends were 5 bases for V and 4 bases for J; bases not matched to a gene: 11. Drawing the rest from reference TRBV7-2 and TRBJ2-1, the complete variable domain is GAGVSQSPSNKVTEKGKDVELRCDPISGHTALYWYRQSLGQGLEFLIYFQGNSAPDKSGLPSDRFSAERTGGSVSTLTIQRTQQEDSAVYLCASSPGAGEGYNEQFFGPGTRLTVL.

The chain joins TRBV12-3 or TRBV12-4 to TRBJ1-5; D might be TRBD1 (6 bases). V gave up 2 bases and J gave up 6 bases, with 8 bases separating them. CDR3 length: 13 residues. The CDR3 nucleotides are TGTGCCAGCAGTTTAAGGGGGGTTCAGCCCCAGCATTTT. This translates into CASSLRGVQPQHF.

The chain recombines TRBV13 with TRBJ1-4; D unresolved. Germline CDR1 and CDR2: PRHDT and FYEKMQ (reference sequence). CDR3 length: 13 residues. The V end was cut by 0 bases, the J end by 7 bases, with 6 bases between. CDR3 DNA sequence: TGTGCCAGCAGCTTAGGGGCAGTTGAAAAACTGTTTTTT. Amino acid sequence: CASSLGAVEKLFF.

A single count supports this clone. The J gene is TRBJ1-2, the V gene TRBV11-1; 8 nucleotides align to TRBD1. Unmatched junction bases numbered 6, after V lost 5 bases and J lost 4 bases. This CDR3 has 14 amino acids. The germline gives CDR1 SGHAT, CDR2 FQDESV (reference sequence). CDR3 amino acids: CASSPGGPPYGYTF. The CDR3, as DNA: TGTGCCAGCAGCCCAGGGGGCCCCCCCTATGGCTACACCTTC.

The genes are TRBV6-6 and TRBJ1-5; D is possibly TRBD1 (5 bases). This CDR3 has 13 amino acids. In germline, CDR1 is MNHNY, CDR2 SVGAGI (reference sequence). V lost 5 bases and J 7 bases, leaving 12 bases between the germline ends. The CDR3 loop is CASSNRNFQPQHF. The CDR3 DNA reads TGTGCCAGCAGTAACAGGAATTTCCAGCCCCAGCATTTT.

There are a few counts of this clone. The rearrangement uses TRBV27 and TRBJ2-3, with 9 bases fitting TRBD2. The trim removed 7 bases at V and 10 bases at J, leaving 6 bases unmatched. The V gene's germline CDR1 is MNHEY and CDR2 SMNVEV (reference sequence). This CDR3 spans 12 amino acids. CDR3 sequence: CASTTGTSPQYF. CDR3 DNA: TGTGCCAGCACCACAGGGACTAGCCCGCAGTATTTT.

The chain recombines TRBV6-5 with TRBJ2-5; 8 nucleotides line up with TRBD1. Per the germline V gene, CDR1 is MNHEY and CDR2 is SVGAGI. The CDR3 contains 14 residues. The V segment lost 9 bases and the J segment 6 bases; nucleotides outside the gene matches: 12. The chain's CDR3 is CASGRQGMGKTQYF. The CDR3 nucleotides read TGTGCCAGTGGTCGACAGGGGATGGGGAAGACCCAGTACTTC.

In this sample, this clone turned up a few times. The chain recombines TRBV27 with TRBJ1-5, with 7 bases that match TRBD1. The V gene's germline CDR1 is MNHEY and CDR2 SMNVEV (reference sequence). CDR3 length equals 15 residues. With 3 bases clipped from V and 7 bases from J, the junction kept 9 bases outside the gene matches. The CDR3 sequence is CASSFSYRGGQPQHF. The CDR3 region has the DNA TGTGCCAGCAGTTTTTCGTACAGGGGTGGCCAGCCCCAGCATTTT.

This clone has a handful of counts. The chain uses TRBV6-5 and TRBJ1-1; no definite D call. This CDR3 region has 15 residues. Germline V gene data show CDR1 as MNHEY and CDR2 as SVGAGI. Trimming took 5 bases from V and 0 from J, leaving 13 bases between them. The CDR3, as DNA: TGTGCCAGCAGTACCCTAGTCAGAGTGAACACTGAAGCTTTCTTT. Translating it yields CASSTLVRVNTEAFF.

This clone has only a few counts. V and J are TRBV4-2 and TRBJ2-7; D may be TRBD1 or TRBD2 (5 bases each). The CDR3 extends over 16 amino acids. V was cut by 2 bases and J by 2 bases, with 16 bases left in between. In germline, CDR1 is LGHNA, CDR2 YNFKEQ. This chain's CDR3 is CASSQPPGTSAYEQYF. The CDR3 nucleotides are TGTGCCAGCAGCCAACCCCCCGGGACCAGTGCCTACGAGCAGTACTTC.

The rearrangement joins TRBV28 to TRBJ1-4; no reliable D call. Germline CDR1 is MDHEN and CDR2 is SYDVKM. Trimming removed 2 bases from V and 8 bases from J, with 18 bases in between. The CDR3 spans 16 residues. The CDR3 sequence: CASSLKASRIPEKLFF. The CDR3 nucleotides read TGTGCCAGCAGTTTAAAGGCATCTCGAATCCCCGAAAAACTGTTTTTT.

The chain carries TRBV6-5 and TRBJ2-2, with 7 bases lining up with TRBD2. The V segment lost 2 bases and the J segment 4 bases; nucleotides outside the gene matches: 7. From germline, CDR1 is MNHEY and CDR2 SVGAGI. There are 16 residues in the CDR3. CDR3 bases: TGTGCCAGCAGTTACGGACTAGTCCCCCGCACCGGGGAGCTGTTTTTT. This encodes CASSYGLVPRTGELFF.